These 9 T cell receptor beta chains were sequenced from one sample in a study of T cell responses to AZD1222 COVID-19 vaccine. Clones were sequenced by immunoSEQ multiplex PCR, and TCRdb holds only the in-frame ones, with some missing. Here the sample spans some 150,000 clones, 90% being singletons. Sequencing used peripheral blood, obtained on day 0 of AZD1222 vaccination. The receptors stem from an adult in good health.

This rearrangement joins TRBV20-1 to TRBJ2-1; D might be TRBD2 (5 bases). The CDR3 is made up of 11 amino acids. V was pared by 3 bases and J by 9 bases, with 9 bases between. The germline V gene encodes CDR1 DFQATT and CDR2 SNEGSKA (reference sequence). The CDR3 sequence: CSASGKAEQFF. In nucleotides, the CDR3 is TGCAGTGCTAGCGGGAAAGCTGAGCAGTTCTTC.

The gene calls are TRBV7-6 and TRBJ1-3; no reliable D call. Trimming removed 4 bases from V and 4 bases from J, with 11 bases in between. The CDR3 is 14 residues long. Per the germline V gene, CDR1 is SGHVS and CDR2 is FNYEAQ. CDR3 residues: CASSSPLRGNTIYF. CDR3 nucleotide sequence: TGTGCCAGCAGCTCGCCTTTAAGGGGAAACACCATATATTTT.

The chain joins TRBV7-2 to TRBJ2-3; D ambiguous. This CDR3 is built from 13 residues. The V and J ends lost 3 bases and 1 base respectively, with 5 bases between them. CDR1 is SGHTA and CDR2 is FQGNSA in the germline V gene. CDR3 residues: CASSLRRTDTQYF. The CDR3 region has the DNA TGTGCCAGCAGCTTGAGACGCACAGATACGCAGTATTTT.

This chain joins TRBV25-1 and TRBJ2-7; 8 nucleotides line up with TRBD1. The CDR3 contains 13 residues. V trimming: 3 bases; J trimming: 5 bases; junction bases outside the gene matches: 3. Germline assignment: CDR1 MGHDK and CDR2 SYGVNS. The CDR3 sequence: CASSDQGADEQYF. Written as DNA, the CDR3 is TGTGCCAGCAGTGATCAGGGGGCTGACGAGCAGTACTTC.

This clone appeared a few times. The V call is TRBV11-2, the J call TRBJ1-1, with D possibly TRBD1 on 5 matching bases. The CDR3 sequence is 13 residues long. Germline V gene lookup returns CDR1 SGHAT and CDR2 FQNNGV. Deletions cut 6 bases from V and 3 bases from J, with 11 bases between. The chain's CDR3 is CASSPGVYTEAFF. The DNA of the CDR3 is TGTGCCAGCAGTCCGGGGGTCTACACTGAAGCTTTCTTT.

V usage is TRBV19 and J usage is TRBJ2-4; D is possibly TRBD1 (5 bases). CDR3 length: 16 amino acids. The germline CDR1 and CDR2 sequences are LNHDA and SQIVND (reference sequence). The V end was cut by 3 bases, the J end by 0 bases, with 12 bases between. The CDR3 sequence is CASSIQGWGAKNIQYF. The DNA for the CDR3 is TGTGCCAGTAGTATCCAGGGTTGGGGAGCCAAAAACATTCAGTACTTC. Full variable domain (remainder filled in from reference TRBV19 and TRBJ2-4): DGGITQSPKYLFRKEGQNVTLSCEQNLNHDAMYWYRQDPGQGLRLIYYSQIVNDFQKGDIAEGYSVSREKKESFPLTVTSAQKNPTAFYLCASSIQGWGAKNIQYFGAGTRLSVL.

This rearrangement joins TRBV6-2 or TRBV6-3 to TRBJ2-7; TRBD2 matches 12 bases. V was clipped by 6 bases and J by 2 bases; unmatched bases: 8. This CDR3 spans 16 amino acids. In germline, CDR1 is MNHEY, CDR2 SVGEGT. The CDR3 DNA sequence: TGTGCCAGCAGCCCCCCGGCTAGCGGGAGGGCCTACGAGCAGTACTTC. Protein product: CASSPPASGRAYEQYF.

V and J are TRBV3-1 (or the pseudogene TRBV3-2) and TRBJ2-3, with TRBD2 matching 7 bases. The V gene's germline CDR1 is LGHDT and CDR2 YNNKEL (reference sequence). J lost 2 bases, V lost 2 bases, and 7 bases had no gene match. The CDR3 consists of 16 residues. The CDR3 here is CASSQRGVDPTDTQYF. For the CDR3, the DNA is TGTGCCAGCAGCCAACGGGGGGTCGATCCCACAGATACGCAGTATTTT.

The V gene is TRBV6-2 or TRBV6-3, the J gene TRBJ1-5; the D is unclear. The CDR3 runs 16 residues. The germline gives CDR1 MNHEY, CDR2 SVGEGT. The ends were cut back, 0 bases at V and 0 bases at J, with 9 bases in the middle. The CDR3 here is CASSYSSKVSNQPQHF. CDR3 bases: TGTGCCAGCAGTTACTCGAGTAAGGTTAGCAATCAGCCCCAGCATTTT.